These T cell receptor beta chains were read from a single sample in a study of PD-L1 blockade in urothelial cancer. The data were produced by immunoSEQ multiplex PCR, yet TCRdb's version contains in-frame clones alone and is incomplete. The table lists some 29,000 clones, more than 85% of them singletons. The specimen was PBMCs, collected around atezolizumab (anti-PD-L1) treatment. The receptors here all came from a man aged 45-65 years with urothelial cancer. Each CDR3 is given with its conserved first and last residue. A D gene is named only where the DNA matches it firmly. Rows may omit the clone size; those that give it use once, few, many or a size class.

clone size	V gene	D gene	J gene	CDR3 protein	CDR3 DNA
.	TRBV5-1	.	TRBJ1-3	CASSPATGNTIYF	TGCGCCAGCAGTCCCGCTACTGGAAACACCATATATTTT
.	TRBV30	.	TRBJ2-5	CAWTGHHQETQYF	TGTGCCTGGACAGGGCACCACCAAGAGACCCAGTACTTC
.	TRBV27	.	TRBJ1-4	CASSPISRGGTNEKLFF	TGTGCCAGCAGTCCCATAAGTCGGGGGGGCACTAATGAAAAACTGTTTTTT
few	TRBV10-1	TRBD1	TRBJ2-3	CASSVGRGRPDTQYF	TGCGCCAGCAGTGTAGGCAGGGGGCGACCAGATACGCAGTATTTT
.	TRBV6-1	TRBD1	TRBJ2-1	CASTEGQGDMDEQFF	TGTGCCAGCACCGAAGGACAGGGGGATATGGATGAGCAGTTCTTC
.	TRBV30	TRBD1	TRBJ2-7	CAWRTGGGHEQYF	TGTGCCTGGAGGACAGGGGGGGGTCACGAGCAGTACTTC
.	TRBV28	.	TRBJ2-5	CASSFIVLETQYF	TGTGCCAGCAGTTTTATAGTGCTGGAGACCCAGTACTTC
.	TRBV7-2	.	TRBJ1-2	CASRREEGRRVHTF	TGTGCCAGCCGTCGGGAGGAGGGACGCCGTGTTCACACCTTC
.	TRBV5-6	TRBD1	TRBJ2-7	CASSSYRGGSYEQYF	TGTGCCAGCAGCTCTTACAGGGGCGGATCCTACGAGCAGTACTTC
.	TRBV30	.	TRBJ1-1	CAWSTGLHTEAFF	TGTGCCTGGAGTACAGGGTTGCACACTGAAGCTTTCTTT
few	TRBV5-1	TRBD1	TRBJ1-2	CASSLAGTGGGYTF	TGCGCCAGCAGCTTGGCCGGGACAGGGGGCGGCTACACCTTC
.	TRBV5-1	TRBD1	TRBJ2-7	CASSPDRDFEQYF	TGCGCCAGCAGCCCTGACAGGGATTTCGAGCAGTACTTC
.	TRBV4-3	.	TRBJ2-7	CASSQGSYSYEQYF	TGCGCCAGCAGCCAGGGTAGCTATTCCTACGAGCAGTACTTC
.	TRBV25-1	.	TRBJ2-7	CASARGTYEQYF	TGTGCCAGTGCACGGGGAACCTACGAGCAGTACTTC
.	TRBV5-1	TRBD1	TRBJ2-5	CASSLGGTAETQYF	TGCGCCAGCAGCTTGGGTGGGACAGCGGAGACCCAGTACTTC
.	TRBV10-3	TRBD2	TRBJ2-1	CATGTSDVNEQFF	TGTGCCACCGGGACTAGCGATGTAAATGAGCAGTTCTTC
.	TRBV19	TRBD1	TRBJ1-2	CASSIDRGVLGYTF	TGTGCCAGTAGTATTGACAGGGGGGTGCTTGGCTACACCTTC